These 8 T cell receptor beta chains originate from one sample sequenced in a study of blood T cell repertoires in COVID-19. Clones were sequenced by immunoSEQ multiplex PCR, and TCRdb holds only the in-frame ones, with some missing. Altogether 150,000 to 200,000 clones are present, 88% being singletons, with the ten largest covering roughly 5.6%. The sequenced sample was peripheral blood. All receptors derive from a man aged 40-55 years with active or convalescent COVID-19.

J is TRBJ1-5 and V is TRBV7-2; 8 bases line up with TRBD1. Germline loops: CDR1 SGHTA, CDR2 FQGNSA. V shed 5 bases and J 1 base; nucleotides not matched to a gene: 1. The CDR3 is made up of 14 amino acids. CDR3 amino acids: CASSPGGSNQPQHF. DNA for the CDR3: TGTGCCAGCAGCCCAGGGGGCAGCAATCAGCCCCAGCATTTT.

This chain uses TRBV11-2 with TRBJ2-7; TRBD2 matches at 13 bases. V lost 5 bases to trimming and J lost 3 bases; unmatched junction nucleotides: 1. Germline V lookup: CDR1 SGHAT, CDR2 FQNNGV. The length of the CDR3 is 14 residues. For the CDR3, the DNA is TGTGCCAGCAGCGGGACTAGCGGGAACTACGAGCAGTACTTC. This translates into CASSGTSGNYEQYF.

The V call is TRBV2, the J call TRBJ1-5; D perhaps matches TRBD1 (6 bases). The germline V gene has CDR1 SNHLY and CDR2 FYNNEI. The CDR3 loop spans 14 amino acids. V lost 6 bases, J lost 7 bases, and 16 bases lay in between. CDR3 DNA: TGTGCCAGCAGGCCCGACGGGGGGCGGCAGCCCCAGCATTTT. Amino acid sequence: CASRPDGGRQPQHF.

The chain uses TRBV3-1 (or the pseudogene TRBV3-2) and TRBJ1-5; D might be TRBD1 (6 bases). The CDR3 is 14 amino acids. V lost 5 bases and J 5 bases, leaving 13 bases between the germline ends. Germline V gene lookup returns CDR1 LGHDT and CDR2 YNNKEL (reference sequence). The CDR3 DNA is TGTGCCAGCAGCTCGGCAGGGGTCGATCAGCCCCAGCATTTT. Translation gives CASSSAGVDQPQHF.

The genes are TRBV5-6 and TRBJ2-7, with 10 bases fitting TRBD2. This CDR3 comprises 15 residues. J gave up 6 bases and V 3 bases, and 9 bases lay outside the gene matches. Germline assignment: CDR1 SGHDT and CDR2 YYEEEE. The DNA of the CDR3 is TGTGCCAGCAGCTCTCTCCGGCTAGCGGGAGTCGAGCAGTACTTC. Amino acids: CASSSLRLAGVEQYF.

This clone was counted between two and nine times. The chain is built from TRBV18 and TRBJ1-1; D is unclear. The V end was cut by 3 bases, the J end by 2 bases, with 7 bases between. The CDR3 loop spans 13 amino acids. Germline CDR1 and CDR2: KGHSH and LQKENI. The CDR3 here is CASSPRGNTEAFF. The CDR3 bases are TGTGCCAGCTCACCCCGAGGAAACACTGAAGCTTTCTTT.

The chain links TRBV5-1 to TRBJ2-5, with D hard to call. V shed 2 bases and J shed 0 bases, with 2 bases lying between them. Germline CDR1 reads SGHRS; CDR2 reads YFSETQ. The CDR3 consists of 12 residues. The CDR3 DNA reads as TGCGCCAGCAGCTTCGACCAAGAGACCCAGTACTTC. It is translated as CASSFDQETQYF.

The rearrangement links TRBV27 to TRBJ2-7; the match to TRBD1 covers 7 bases. Looked up from germline, CDR1 is MNHEY and CDR2 is SMNVEV (reference sequence). The CDR3 runs to 17 residues. The trim removed 4 bases at V and 5 bases at J, leaving 17 bases unmatched. CDR3 loop: CASSSLGLTGMADEQYF. The DNA of the CDR3 is TGTGCCAGCAGTTCCCTAGGGTTGACAGGGATGGCGGACGAGCAGTACTTC.